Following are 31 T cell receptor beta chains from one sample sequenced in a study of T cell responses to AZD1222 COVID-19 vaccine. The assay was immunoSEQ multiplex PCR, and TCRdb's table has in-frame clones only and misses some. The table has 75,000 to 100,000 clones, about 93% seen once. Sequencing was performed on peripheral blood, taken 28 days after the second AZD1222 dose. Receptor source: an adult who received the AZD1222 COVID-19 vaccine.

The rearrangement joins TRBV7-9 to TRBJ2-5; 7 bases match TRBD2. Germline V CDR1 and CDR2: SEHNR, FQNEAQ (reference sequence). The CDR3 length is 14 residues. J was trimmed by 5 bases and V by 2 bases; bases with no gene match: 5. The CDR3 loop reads CASSLSVGGETQYF. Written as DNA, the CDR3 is TGTGCCAGCAGCTTATCGGTGGGGGGGGAGACCCAGTACTTC.

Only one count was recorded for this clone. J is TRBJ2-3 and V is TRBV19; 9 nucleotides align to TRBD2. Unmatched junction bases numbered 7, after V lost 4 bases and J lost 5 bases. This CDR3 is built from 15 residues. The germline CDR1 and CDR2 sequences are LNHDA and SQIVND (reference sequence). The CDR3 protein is CASSNGLARGDTQYF. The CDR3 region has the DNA TGTGCCAGTAGTAACGGACTAGCGCGAGGAGATACGCAGTATTTT.

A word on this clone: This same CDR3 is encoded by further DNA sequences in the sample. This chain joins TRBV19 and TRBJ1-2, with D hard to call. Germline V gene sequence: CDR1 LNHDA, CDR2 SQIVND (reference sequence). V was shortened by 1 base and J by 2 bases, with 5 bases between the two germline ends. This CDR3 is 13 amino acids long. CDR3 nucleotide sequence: TGTGCCAGTAGTATAGGGCACAACTATGGCTACACCTTC. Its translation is CASSIGHNYGYTF.

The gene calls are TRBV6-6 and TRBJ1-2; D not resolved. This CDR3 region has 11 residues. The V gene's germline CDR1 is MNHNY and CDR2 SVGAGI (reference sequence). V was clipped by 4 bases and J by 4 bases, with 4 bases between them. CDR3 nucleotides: TGTGCCAGCAGTTCGTCCTATGGCTACACCTTC. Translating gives CASSSSYGYTF.

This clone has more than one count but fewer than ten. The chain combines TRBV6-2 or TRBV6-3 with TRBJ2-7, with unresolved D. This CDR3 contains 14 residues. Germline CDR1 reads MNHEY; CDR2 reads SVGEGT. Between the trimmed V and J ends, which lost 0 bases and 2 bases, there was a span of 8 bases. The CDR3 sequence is CASSYSPATYEQYF. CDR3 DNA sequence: TGTGCCAGCAGTTACTCTCCAGCGACCTACGAGCAGTACTTC.

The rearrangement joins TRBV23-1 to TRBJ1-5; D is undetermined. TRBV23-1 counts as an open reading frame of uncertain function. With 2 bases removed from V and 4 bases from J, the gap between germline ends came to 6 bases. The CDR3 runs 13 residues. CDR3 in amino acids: CASSQEGNQPQHF. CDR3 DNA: TGCGCCAGCAGTCAAGAAGGAAATCAGCCCCAGCATTTT.

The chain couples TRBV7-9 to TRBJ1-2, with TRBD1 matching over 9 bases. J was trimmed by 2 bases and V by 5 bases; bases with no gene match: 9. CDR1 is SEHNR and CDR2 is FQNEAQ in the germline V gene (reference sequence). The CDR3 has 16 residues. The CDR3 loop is CASSDNPGQGNYGYTF. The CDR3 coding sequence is TGTGCCAGCAGCGACAATCCGGGACAGGGAAACTATGGCTACACCTTC.

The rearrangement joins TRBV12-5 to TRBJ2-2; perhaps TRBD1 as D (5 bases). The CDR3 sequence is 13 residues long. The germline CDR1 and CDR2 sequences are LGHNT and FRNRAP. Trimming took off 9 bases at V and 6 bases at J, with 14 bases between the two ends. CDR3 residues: CASQQGWAGELFF. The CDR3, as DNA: TGTGCTAGCCAGCAGGGATGGGCCGGGGAGCTGTTTTTT.

The CDR3 reads CASSYRGAPETQYF. CDR3 DNA: TGTGCCAGCAGCTACCGGGGGGCTCCAGAGACCCAGTACTTC. The chain employs TRBV5-4 and TRBJ2-5; a possible D gene is TRBD2 (7 bases). The CDR3 consists of 14 residues. V gave up 3 bases and J gave up 4 bases, with 13 bases separating them. Germline V CDR1 and CDR2: SGHNT, YYREEE (reference sequence). Variable domain in full (rest from reference TRBV5-4 and TRBJ2-5): ETGVTQSPTHLIKTRGQQVTLRCSSQSGHNTVSWYQQALGQGPQFIFQYYREEENGRGNFPPRFSGLQFPNYSSELNVNALELDDSALYLCASSYRGAPETQYFGPGTRLLVL.

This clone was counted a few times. The CDR3 region is CASSPPPGRTEAFF. Here the CDR3 DNA reads TGTGCCAGCTCACCACCGCCCGGAAGGACTGAAGCTTTCTTT. V and J are TRBV18 and TRBJ1-1; no clear D. CDR3 size: 14 residues. V was cut by 0 bases and J by 5 bases, with 10 bases left in between. Germline-derived CDR1 and CDR2 are KGHSH and LQKENI. Combining the CDR3 with reference TRBV18 and TRBJ1-1 gives the whole variable domain NAGVMQNPRHLVRRRGQEARLRCSPMKGHSHVYWYRQLPEEGLKFMVYLQKENIIDESGMPKERFSAEFPKEGPSILRIQQVVRGDSAAYFCASSPPPGRTEAFFGQGTRLTVV.

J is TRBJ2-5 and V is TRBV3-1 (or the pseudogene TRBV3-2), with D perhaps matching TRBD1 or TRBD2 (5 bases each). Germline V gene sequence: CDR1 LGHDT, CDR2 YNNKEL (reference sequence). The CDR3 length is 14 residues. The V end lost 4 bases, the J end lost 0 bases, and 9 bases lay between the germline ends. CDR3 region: CASSRGWNQETQYF. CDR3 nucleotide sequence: TGTGCCAGCAGCCGGGGGTGGAACCAAGAGACCCAGTACTTC.

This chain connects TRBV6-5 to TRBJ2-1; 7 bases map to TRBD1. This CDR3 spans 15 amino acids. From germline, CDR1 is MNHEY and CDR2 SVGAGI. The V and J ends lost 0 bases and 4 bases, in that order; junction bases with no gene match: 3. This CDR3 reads CASSYSRGRYNEQFF. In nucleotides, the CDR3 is TGTGCCAGCAGTTACTCGAGGGGGCGTTACAATGAGCAGTTCTTC.

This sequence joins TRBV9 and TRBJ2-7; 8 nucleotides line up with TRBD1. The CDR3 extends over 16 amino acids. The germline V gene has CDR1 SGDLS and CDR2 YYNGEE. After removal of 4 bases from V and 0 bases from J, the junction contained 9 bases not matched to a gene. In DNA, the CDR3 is TGTGCCAGCAGCCCCGTAGGGGGGACAGGCTCCTACGAGCAGTACTTC. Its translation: CASSPVGGTGSYEQYF.

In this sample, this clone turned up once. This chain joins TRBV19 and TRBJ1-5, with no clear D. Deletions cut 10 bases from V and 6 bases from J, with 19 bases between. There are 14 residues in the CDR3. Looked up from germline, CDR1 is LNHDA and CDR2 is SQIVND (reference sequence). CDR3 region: CATSPTGLGQPQHF. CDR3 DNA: TGTGCCACTTCTCCTACGGGGTTAGGTCAGCCCCAGCATTTT.

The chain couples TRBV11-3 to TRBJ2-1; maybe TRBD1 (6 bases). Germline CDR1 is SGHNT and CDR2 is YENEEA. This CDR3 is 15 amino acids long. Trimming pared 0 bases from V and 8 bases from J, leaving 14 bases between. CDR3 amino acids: CASSLEGGRLDEQFF. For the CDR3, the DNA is TGTGCCAGCAGCTTAGAAGGGGGAAGATTGGATGAGCAGTTCTTC.

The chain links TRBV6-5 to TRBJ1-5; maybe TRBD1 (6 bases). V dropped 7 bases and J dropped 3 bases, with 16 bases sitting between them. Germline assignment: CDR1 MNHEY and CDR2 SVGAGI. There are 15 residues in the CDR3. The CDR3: CASMRGGNNNQPQHF. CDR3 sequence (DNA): TGTGCCAGCATGAGGGGGGGAAATAACAATCAGCCCCAGCATTTT.

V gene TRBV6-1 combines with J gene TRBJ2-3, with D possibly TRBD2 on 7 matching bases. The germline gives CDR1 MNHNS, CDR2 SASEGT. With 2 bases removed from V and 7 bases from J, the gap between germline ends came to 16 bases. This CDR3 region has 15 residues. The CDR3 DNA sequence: TGTGCCAGCAGTGAACCGGGGGGCCCCTCAAATACGCAGTATTTT. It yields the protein CASSEPGGPSNTQYF.

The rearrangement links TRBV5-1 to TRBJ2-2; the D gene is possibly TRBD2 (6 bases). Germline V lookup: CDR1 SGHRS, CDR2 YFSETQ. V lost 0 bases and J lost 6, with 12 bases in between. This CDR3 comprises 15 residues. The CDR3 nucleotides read TGCGCCAGCAGCTTGGTGGCGGGGAGAGCCGGGGAGCTGTTTTTT. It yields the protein CASSLVAGRAGELFF.

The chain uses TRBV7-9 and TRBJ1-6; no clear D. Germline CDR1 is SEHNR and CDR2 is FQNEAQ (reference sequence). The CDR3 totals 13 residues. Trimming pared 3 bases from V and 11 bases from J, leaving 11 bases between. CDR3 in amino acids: CASSFQGGTPLHF. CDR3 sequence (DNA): TGTGCCAGCAGCTTCCAAGGTGGGACACCCCTCCACTTT.

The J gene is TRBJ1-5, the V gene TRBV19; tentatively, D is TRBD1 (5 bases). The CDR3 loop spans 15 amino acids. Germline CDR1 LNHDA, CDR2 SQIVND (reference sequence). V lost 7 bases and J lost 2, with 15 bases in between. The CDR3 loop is CASNRGRNGNQPQHF. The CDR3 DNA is TGTGCCAGTAATAGGGGAAGGAATGGCAATCAGCCCCAGCATTTT.

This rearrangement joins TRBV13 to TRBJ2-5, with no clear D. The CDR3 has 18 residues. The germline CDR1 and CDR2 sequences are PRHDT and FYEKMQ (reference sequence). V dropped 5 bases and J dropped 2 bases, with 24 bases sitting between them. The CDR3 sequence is CASSPKPPRSAEQETQYF. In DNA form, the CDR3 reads TGTGCCAGCAGCCCGAAGCCCCCTCGATCGGCCGAGCAAGAGACCCAGTACTTC.

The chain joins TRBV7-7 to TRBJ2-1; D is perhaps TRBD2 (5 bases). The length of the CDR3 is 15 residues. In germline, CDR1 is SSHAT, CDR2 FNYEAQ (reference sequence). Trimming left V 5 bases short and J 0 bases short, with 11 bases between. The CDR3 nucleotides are TGTGCCAGCAGCCCAGGAGGACCCTCCTACAATGAGCAGTTCTTC. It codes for CASSPGGPSYNEQFF.

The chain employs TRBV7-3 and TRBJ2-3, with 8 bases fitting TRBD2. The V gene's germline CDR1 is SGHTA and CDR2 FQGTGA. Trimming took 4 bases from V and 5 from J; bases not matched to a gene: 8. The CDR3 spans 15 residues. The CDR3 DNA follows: TGTGCCAGCAGCTCGCGGGGGGCCCGGGGAGATACGCAGTATTTT. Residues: CASSSRGARGDTQYF.

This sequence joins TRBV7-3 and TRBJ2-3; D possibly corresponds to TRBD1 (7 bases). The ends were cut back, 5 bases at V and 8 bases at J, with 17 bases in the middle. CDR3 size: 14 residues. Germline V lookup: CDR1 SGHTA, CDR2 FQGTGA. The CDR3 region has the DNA TGTGCCAGCAGCACCCAGGGGGGTCTAGGTACGCAGTATTTT. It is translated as CASSTQGGLGTQYF.

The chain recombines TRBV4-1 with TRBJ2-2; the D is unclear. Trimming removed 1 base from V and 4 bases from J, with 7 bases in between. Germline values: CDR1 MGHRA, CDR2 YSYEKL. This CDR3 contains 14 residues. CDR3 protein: CASSQGHITGELFF. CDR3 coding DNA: TGCGCCAGCAGCCAAGGACATATCACCGGGGAGCTGTTTTTT.

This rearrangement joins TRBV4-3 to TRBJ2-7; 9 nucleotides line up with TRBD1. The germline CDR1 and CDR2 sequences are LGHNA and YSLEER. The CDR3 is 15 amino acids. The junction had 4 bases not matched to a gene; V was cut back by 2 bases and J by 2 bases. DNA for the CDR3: TGCGCCAGCAGCCAATGGACAGGGGTTCCCTACGAGCAGTACTTC. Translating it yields CASSQWTGVPYEQYF.

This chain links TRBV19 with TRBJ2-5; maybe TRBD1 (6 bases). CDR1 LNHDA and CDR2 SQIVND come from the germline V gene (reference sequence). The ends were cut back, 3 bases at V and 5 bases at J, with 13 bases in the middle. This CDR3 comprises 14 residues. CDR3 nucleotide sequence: TGTGCCAGTAGTATCCTCCCAGGGGAGGAGACCCAGTACTTC. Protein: CASSILPGEETQYF.

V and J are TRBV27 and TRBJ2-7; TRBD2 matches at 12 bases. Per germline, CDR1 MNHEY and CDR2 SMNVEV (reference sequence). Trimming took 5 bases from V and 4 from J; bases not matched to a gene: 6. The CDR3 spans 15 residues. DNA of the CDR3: TGTGCCAGCAGTCGCCTAGCGGGGGGGTTATACGAGCAGTACTTC. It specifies CASSRLAGGLYEQYF.

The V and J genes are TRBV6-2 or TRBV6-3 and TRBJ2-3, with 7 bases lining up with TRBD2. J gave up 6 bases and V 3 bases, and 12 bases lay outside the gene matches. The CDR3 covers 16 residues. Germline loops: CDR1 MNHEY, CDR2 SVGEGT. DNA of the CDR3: TGTGCCAGCAGTTATTCCCAAGCGGGGTTTGCGGATACGCAGTATTTT. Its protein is CASSYSQAGFADTQYF.

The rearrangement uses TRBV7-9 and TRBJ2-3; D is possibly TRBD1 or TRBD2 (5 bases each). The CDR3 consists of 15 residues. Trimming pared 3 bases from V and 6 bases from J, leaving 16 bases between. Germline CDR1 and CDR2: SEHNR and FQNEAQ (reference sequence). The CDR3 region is CASSFGTGLRDTQYF. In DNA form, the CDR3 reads TGTGCCAGCAGCTTCGGGACGGGCCTCAGGGATACGCAGTATTTT. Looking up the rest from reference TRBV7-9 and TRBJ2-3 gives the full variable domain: DTGVSQNPRHKITKRGQNVTFRCDPISEHNRLYWYRQTLGQGPEFLTYFQNEAQLEKSRLLSDRFSAERPKGSFSTLEIQRTEQGDSAMYLCASSFGTGLRDTQYFGPGTRLTVL.

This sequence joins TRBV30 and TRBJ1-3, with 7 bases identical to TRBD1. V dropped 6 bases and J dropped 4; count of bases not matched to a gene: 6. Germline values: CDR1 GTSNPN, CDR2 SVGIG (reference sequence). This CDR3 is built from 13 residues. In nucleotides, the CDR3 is TGTGCCTGCCCCTGGACAGGCGGAAACACCATATATTTT. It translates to CACPWTGGNTIYF.